Here is one T cell receptor (beta chain) with its context. As yet, its antigen is unknown. The same CDR3 can be traced to other DNA sequences in this sample. Germline CDR1 and CDR2: PRHDT and FYEKMQ (reference sequence). There are 13 residues in the CDR3. After removal of 4 bases from V and 6 bases from J, the junction contained 3 bases not matched to a gene. Naive CD8 isolation took CD45RO-negative cells positively selected for CCR7 and excluded terminally differentiated effector memory CD45RA+ cells. The entry originates in a study of shared clonotypes between healthy human individuals. Study-wide background: Donors were a couple of women and a few men aged 18 to 49. Each donor had three CD4 naive, three CD4 memory, two CD8 naive and one CD8 memory plate.

Broader study findings: Generally, naive subsets (rather than memory subsets) showed larger estimated richness.

Sorted-subset replicate PCR reactions were performed with roughly 200 ng DNA, corresponding to about 32,000 T cell genomes. Generated by immunoSEQ multiplex PCR, the TCRdb table keeps only in-frame clones and is missing some. The sample lists around 2,100,000 clones; about 94% were seen once. The specimen sequenced was naive CD8+ T cells sorted from blood. This receptor was taken from a man in his late teens or twenties in good health. V is TRBV13 and J is TRBJ2-7; 10 bases map to TRBD1. The CDR3 reads CASSSGQGGEQYF. CDR3 DNA sequence: TGTGCCAGCAGCTCAGGACAGGGGGGCGAGCAGTACTTC.